This T cell receptor beta chain was recorded in a study of cytomegalovirus exposure and HLA in healthy donors. The PCR employed 60 Vbeta primers together with 13 Jbeta primers. Clones were sequenced by immunoSEQ multiplex PCR, and TCRdb holds only the in-frame ones, with some missing. The sample records over 60,000 clones, 60% to 85% being singletons. The CDR3 extends over 18 amino acids. The germline gives CDR1 SEHNR, CDR2 FQNEAQ (reference sequence). Germline trimming cut 5 bases from V and 4 bases from J; bases unmatched to any gene: 13. Sequencing used PBMCs. This sequence was found in a man between 65 and 79 years old in good health and CMV-seronegative. V and J are TRBV7-9 and TRBJ2-3, with TRBD2 matching 12 bases. CDR3 protein: CASSHGLAGTPVADTQYF. The CDR3 nucleotides are TGTGCCAGCAGCCATGGACTAGCGGGGACCCCGGTAGCAGATACGCAGTATTTT.